The 6 T cell receptor beta chains listed next were all sequenced from one sample in a study of blood T cell repertoires in COVID-19 (dated by TCRdb to about 2020). The receptor library was made with the immunoSEQ multiplex PCR assay. Drawn from immuneACCESS, this table holds only the in-frame rearrangements with V and J called that TCRdb kept. Clones are partly lost; checked studies trace under half to an unresolved V gene and leave the rest unexplained. Recorded for this sample are approximately 70,000 clones; roughly 86% of them occurred a single time. The top ten clonotypes cover around 5.8% of the sample. What was sequenced was peripheral blood. These receptors originate from a woman aged 45 to 65 with acute or convalescent COVID-19.

This clone has just one count. Written as DNA, the CDR3 is TGTGCCAGCTCACCACGACAGGGTAGTCAGCCCCAGCATTTT. Its protein product is CASSPRQGSQPQHF. The V call is TRBV18, the J call TRBJ1-5; TRBD1 aligns across 7 bases. The ends lost 1 base at V and 6 bases at J; junction bases unmatched: 3. This CDR3 region has 14 residues. Germline V gene lookup returns CDR1 KGHSH and CDR2 LQKENI.

This sequence joins TRBV29-1 and TRBJ2-7; TRBD1 is a possible D gene (6 bases). V was pared by 7 bases and J by 7 bases, with 14 bases between. Germline V gives CDR1 SQVTM, CDR2 ANQGSEA. The CDR3 length is 11 residues. The CDR3 nucleotides are TGCAGCGCCGCACAGGGCTGGGAGCAGTACTTC. As protein: CSAAQGWEQYF.

This clone was observed a single time. The chain links TRBV7-9 to TRBJ1-5; TRBD1 matches 7 bases. The germline CDR1 and CDR2 sequences are SEHNR and FQNEAQ (reference sequence). This CDR3 spans 15 amino acids. V was clipped by 5 bases and J by 2 bases; unmatched bases: 6. This chain's CDR3 is CASSRDRVGNQPQHF. CDR3 sequence (DNA): TGTGCCAGCAGCAGAGACAGGGTCGGCAATCAGCCCCAGCATTTT.

This rearrangement joins TRBV10-1 to TRBJ2-7, with unresolved D. Germline lookup yields CDR1 WNHNN and CDR2 SYGVQD (reference sequence). This CDR3 is 10 amino acids long. Trimming stripped 10 bases from V and 5 bases from J, with 9 bases between. The DNA for the CDR3 is TGCGCCATCTTTCTACACGAGCAGTACTTC. This sequence encodes CAIFLHEQYF.

This rearrangement joins TRBV11-3 to TRBJ2-3; D is ambiguous. The CDR3 has 14 amino acids. Germline V CDR1 and CDR2: SGHNT, YENEEA. V lost 5 bases and J lost 2, with 11 bases in between. The CDR3 loop is CASSPTRNTDTQYF. The CDR3 DNA reads as TGTGCCAGCAGCCCGACTCGTAACACAGATACGCAGTATTTT.

The chain has TRBV5-1 and TRBJ2-1; TRBD2 aligns across 11 bases. Trimming cost V 4 bases and J 2 bases; bases outside gene matches: 2. The germline V gene has CDR1 SGHRS and CDR2 YFSETQ. CDR3 length equals 15 residues. CDR3 amino acids: CASSPTSGAYNEQFF. CDR3 DNA: TGCGCCAGCAGCCCGACTAGCGGGGCCTACAATGAGCAGTTCTTC. Together with reference TRBV5-1 and TRBJ2-1, the CDR3 gives the full variable domain: KAGVTQTPRYLIKTRGQQVTLSCSPISGHRSVSWYQQTPGQGLQFLFEYFSETQRNKGNFPGRFSGRQFSNSRSEMNVSTLELGDSALYLCASSPTSGAYNEQFFGPGTRLTVL.